The rows below give T cell receptor beta chains drawn from one sample of a study of molecular identifiers for immune sequencing clone quantification. MiXCR, applied by TCRdb to the PCR reads, yields one record per CDR3 protein. Of approximately 670,000 distinct CDR3 sequences listed, 15% to 20% are singletons. The sequenced material came from naive CD8+ T cells from blood, with Jurkat cell RNA spiked in. These receptors all come from a human donor in good health. Some libraries in this study had Jurkat cell RNA spiked in. Each CDR3 is given with its conserved first and last residue. The order of the fields is CDR3 DNA, CDR3 protein, V gene, D gene, J gene, clone size. The D gene is left open where the match is weak. A clone size is listed for some rows: how often the clone was seen (once, few, many), or a class if it is expanded.

TGCAGCGTCTGGGCAGGGGATTCCTACGAGCAGTACTTC CSVWAGDSYEQYF TRBV29-1 NA TRBJ2-7 NA
TGTGCCAGCAAAGCCCTGGGACAGGGGTCCGAGCAGTACTTC CASKALGQGSEQYF TRBV27 TRBD1 TRBJ2-7 many
TGTGCCAGCAGCGTAAGAGGGGTTGGGACTGAAGCTTTCTTT CASSVRGVGTEAFF TRBV9 NA TRBJ1-1 many
TGTGCCAGCAGTTTATGGCCGGGACAGGATCTTGGCTACACCTTC CASSLWPGQDLGYTF TRBV28 TRBD1 TRBJ1-2 NA
TGTGCCAGCAGCTTGAGTATCGACTACGAGCAGTACTTC CASSLSIDYEQYF TRBV5-5 NA TRBJ2-7 few
TGTGCCAGCAGTTCCCCACAGGGTTCTGTAGAGACCCAGTACTTC CASSSPQGSVETQYF TRBV12-3/TRBV12-4 NA TRBJ2-5 many
TGTGCCAGCAGTGAACCGGGCCCCTTGAGGGATACGCAGTATTTT CASSEPGPLRDTQYF TRBV27 NA TRBJ2-3 NA
TGTGCCAGCAGCCGACTCCGGGAGACGAGGTACAATGAGCAGTTCTTC CASSRLRETRYNEQFF TRBV6-5 NA TRBJ2-1 NA
TGTGCCAGCAGTTTAATAGGCGGCAGCTACAATGAGCAGTTCTTC CASSLIGGSYNEQFF TRBV27 NA TRBJ2-1 NA
TGTGCCAGCAGCTTATTGATTGCAGGAAACACCGGGGAGCTGTTTTTT CASSLLIAGNTGELFF TRBV7-9 NA TRBJ2-2 many
TGTGCCATCAGGGGTATATCTCAAGCTGAAGCTTTCTTT CAIRGISQAEAFF TRBV10-3 NA TRBJ1-1 many
TGCAGTGCTAGATCCCCGATGGGTTACGAGCAGTACTTC CSARSPMGYEQYF TRBV20-1 NA TRBJ2-7 many
TGTGCCAGCAGTTTCGGGCAGGGAGGCGAGCAGTACTTC CASSFGQGGEQYF TRBV12-3/TRBV12-4 NA TRBJ2-7 many
TGTGCCAGCAGCCAAGGGAACAAGCAGTACTTC CASSQGNKQYF TRBV14 NA TRBJ2-7 many
TGCGCCAGCAGCCAAGATCCTGACAGGGCTGAGACCCAGTACTTC CASSQDPDRAETQYF TRBV4-3 TRBD1 TRBJ2-5 many
TGTGCCAGCAGCGTGGACACCCGAGAGACCCAGTACTTC CASSVDTRETQYF TRBV9 NA TRBJ2-5 many